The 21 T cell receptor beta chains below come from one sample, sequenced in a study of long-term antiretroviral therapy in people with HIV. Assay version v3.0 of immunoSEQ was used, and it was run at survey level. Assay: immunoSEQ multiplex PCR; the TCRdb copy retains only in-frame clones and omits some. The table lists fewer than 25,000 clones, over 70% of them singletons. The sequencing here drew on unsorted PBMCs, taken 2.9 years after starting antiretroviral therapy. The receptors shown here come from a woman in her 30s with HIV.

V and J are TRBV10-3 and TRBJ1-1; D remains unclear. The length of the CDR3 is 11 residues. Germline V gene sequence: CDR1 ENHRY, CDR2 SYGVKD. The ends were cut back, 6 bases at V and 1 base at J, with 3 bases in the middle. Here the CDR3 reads CAIRENTEAFF. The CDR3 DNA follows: TGTGCCATCAGGGAGAACACTGAAGCTTTCTTT.

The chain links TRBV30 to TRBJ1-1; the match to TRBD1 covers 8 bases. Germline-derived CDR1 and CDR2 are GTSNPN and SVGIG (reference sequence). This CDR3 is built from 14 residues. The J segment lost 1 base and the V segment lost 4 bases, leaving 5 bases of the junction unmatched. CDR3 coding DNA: TGTGCCTGGAACCCCGGGACAGGGAACACTGAAGCTTTCTTT. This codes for CAWNPGTGNTEAFF. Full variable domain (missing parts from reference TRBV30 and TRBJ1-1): SQTIHQWPATLVQPVGSPLSLECTVEGTSNPNLYWYRQAAGRGLQLLFYSVGIGQISSEVPQNLSASRPQDRQFILSSKKLLLSDSGFYLCAWNPGTGNTEAFFGQGTRLTVV.

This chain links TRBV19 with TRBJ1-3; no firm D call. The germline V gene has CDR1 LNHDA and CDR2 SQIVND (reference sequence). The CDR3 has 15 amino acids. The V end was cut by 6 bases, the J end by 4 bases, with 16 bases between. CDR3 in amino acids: CASSRKFGSGNTIYF. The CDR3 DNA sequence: TGTGCCAGTAGCAGAAAGTTCGGTTCGGGAAACACCATATATTTT.

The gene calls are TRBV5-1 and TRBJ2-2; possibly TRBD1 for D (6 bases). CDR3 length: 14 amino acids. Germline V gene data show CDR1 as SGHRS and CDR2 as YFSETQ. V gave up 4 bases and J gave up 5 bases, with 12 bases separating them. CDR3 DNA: TGCGCCAGCAGCCCCCAGGGGATAACCGGGGAGCTGTTTTTT. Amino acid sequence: CASSPQGITGELFF.

Written as DNA, the CDR3 is TGTGCCAGCAGCTTCGGACAGGCCCCAGTGGGCTACACCTTC. Amino acid sequence: CASSFGQAPVGYTF. This sequence joins TRBV5-6 and TRBJ1-2; 7 bases match TRBD1. Unmatched junction bases numbered 9, after V lost 2 bases and J lost 8 bases. This CDR3 comprises 14 residues. Germline lookup yields CDR1 SGHDT and CDR2 YYEEEE. Based on the CDR3 plus reference TRBV5-6 and TRBJ1-2, the full variable domain is DAGVTQSPTHLIKTRGQQVTLRCSPKSGHDTVSWYQQALGQGPQFIFQYYEEEERQRGNFPDRFSGHQFPNYSSELNVNALLLGDSALYLCASSFGQAPVGYTFGSGTRLTVV.

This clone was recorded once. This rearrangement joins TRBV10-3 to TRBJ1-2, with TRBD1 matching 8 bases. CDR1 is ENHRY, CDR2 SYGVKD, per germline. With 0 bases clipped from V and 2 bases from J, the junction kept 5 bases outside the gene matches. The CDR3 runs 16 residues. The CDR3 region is CAISESSDRDNYGYTF. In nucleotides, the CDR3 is TGTGCCATCAGTGAGTCATCGGACAGGGACAACTATGGCTACACCTTC.

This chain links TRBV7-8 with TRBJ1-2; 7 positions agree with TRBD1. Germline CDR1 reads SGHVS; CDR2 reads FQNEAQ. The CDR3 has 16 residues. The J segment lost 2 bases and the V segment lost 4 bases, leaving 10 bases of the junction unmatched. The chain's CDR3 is CASSSQRDRLNYGYTF. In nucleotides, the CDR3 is TGTGCCAGCAGCTCCCAACGGGACAGATTGAACTATGGCTACACCTTC.

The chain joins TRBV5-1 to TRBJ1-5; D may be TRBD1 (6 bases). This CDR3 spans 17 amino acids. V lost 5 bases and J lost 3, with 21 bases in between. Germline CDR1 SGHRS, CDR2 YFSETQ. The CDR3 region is CASRPQGHRDFNQPQHF. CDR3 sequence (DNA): TGCGCCAGCAGGCCCCAGGGTCACAGGGACTTCAATCAGCCCCAGCATTTT.

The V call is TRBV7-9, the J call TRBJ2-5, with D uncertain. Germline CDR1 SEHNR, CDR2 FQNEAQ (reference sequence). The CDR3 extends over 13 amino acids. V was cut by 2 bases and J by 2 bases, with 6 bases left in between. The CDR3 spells CASSLSAQETQYF. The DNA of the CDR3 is TGTGCCAGCAGCTTATCCGCACAAGAGACCCAGTACTTC.

This CDR3 is CAWSSPWAPNTEAFF. CDR3 sequence (DNA): TGTGCCTGGAGTTCCCCATGGGCGCCGAACACTGAAGCTTTCTTT. This sequence joins TRBV30 and TRBJ1-1, with D unclear. Germline V gives CDR1 GTSNPN, CDR2 SVGIG (reference sequence). The CDR3 is 15 amino acids. V dropped 2 bases and J dropped 1 base, with 14 bases sitting between them.

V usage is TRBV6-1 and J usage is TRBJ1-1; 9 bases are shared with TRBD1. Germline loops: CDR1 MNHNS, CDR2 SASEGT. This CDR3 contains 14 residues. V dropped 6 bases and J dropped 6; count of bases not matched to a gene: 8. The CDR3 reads CASSLDRGLSEAFF. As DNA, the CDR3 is TGTGCCAGCAGCTTGGACAGGGGATTGTCTGAAGCTTTCTTT.

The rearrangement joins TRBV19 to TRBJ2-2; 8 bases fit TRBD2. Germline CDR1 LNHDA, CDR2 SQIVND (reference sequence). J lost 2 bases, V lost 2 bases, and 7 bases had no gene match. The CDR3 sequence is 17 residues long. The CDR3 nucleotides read TGTGCCAGTAGTATACGGCGGGGGGTTTCCAACACCGGGGAGCTGTTTTTT. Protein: CASSIRRGVSNTGELFF.

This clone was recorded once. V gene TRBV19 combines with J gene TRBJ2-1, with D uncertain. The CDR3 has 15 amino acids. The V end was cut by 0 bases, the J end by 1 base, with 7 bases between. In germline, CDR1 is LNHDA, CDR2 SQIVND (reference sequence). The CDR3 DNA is TGTGCCAGTAGTATAGAGTTGTCATCCTACAATGAGCAGTTCTTC. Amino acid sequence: CASSIELSSYNEQFF. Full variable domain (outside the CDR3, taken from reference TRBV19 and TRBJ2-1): DGGITQSPKYLFRKEGQNVTLSCEQNLNHDAMYWYRQDPGQGLRLIYYSQIVNDFQKGDIAEGYSVSREKKESFPLTVTSAQKNPTAFYLCASSIELSSYNEQFFGPGTRLTVL.

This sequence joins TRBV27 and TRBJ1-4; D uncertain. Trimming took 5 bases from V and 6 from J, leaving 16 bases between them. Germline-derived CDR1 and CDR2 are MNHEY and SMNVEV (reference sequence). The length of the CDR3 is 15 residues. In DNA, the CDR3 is TGTGCCAGCAGTCCGACGGGGAGATCTGATGAAAAACTGTTTTTT. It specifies CASSPTGRSDEKLFF.

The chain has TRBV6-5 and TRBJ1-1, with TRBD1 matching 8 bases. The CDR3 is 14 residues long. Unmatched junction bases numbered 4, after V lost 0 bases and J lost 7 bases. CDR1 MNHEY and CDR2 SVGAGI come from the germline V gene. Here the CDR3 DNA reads TGTGCCAGCAGTTACTCAGACAGGGGAGATGAAGCTTTCTTT. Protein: CASSYSDRGDEAFF.

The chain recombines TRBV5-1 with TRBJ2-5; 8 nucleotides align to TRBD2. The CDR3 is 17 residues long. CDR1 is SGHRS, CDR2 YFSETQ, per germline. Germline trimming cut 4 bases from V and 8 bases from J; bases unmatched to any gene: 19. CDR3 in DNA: TGCGCCAGCAGCCCCCCGACCCTCACTAGCGGACCCTCCACCCAGTACTTC. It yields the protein CASSPPTLTSGPSTQYF.

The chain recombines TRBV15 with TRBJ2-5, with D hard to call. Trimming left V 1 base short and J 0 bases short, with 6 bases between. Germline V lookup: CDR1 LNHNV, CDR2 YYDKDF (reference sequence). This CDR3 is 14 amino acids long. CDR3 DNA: TGTGCCACCAGCAGAGTTAGCAACCAAGAGACCCAGTACTTC. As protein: CATSRVSNQETQYF. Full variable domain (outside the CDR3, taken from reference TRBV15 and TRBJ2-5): DAMVIQNPRYQVTQFGKPVTLSCSQTLNHNVMYWYQQKSSQAPKLLFHYYDKDFNNEADTPDNFQSRRPNTSFCFLDIRSPGLGDTAMYLCATSRVSNQETQYFGPGTRLLVL.

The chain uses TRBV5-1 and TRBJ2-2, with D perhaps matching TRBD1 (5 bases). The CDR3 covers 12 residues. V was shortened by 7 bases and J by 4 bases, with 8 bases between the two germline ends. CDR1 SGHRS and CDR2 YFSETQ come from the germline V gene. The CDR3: CASGQGTGELFF. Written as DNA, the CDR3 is TGCGCCAGCGGGCAGGGCACCGGGGAGCTGTTTTTT.

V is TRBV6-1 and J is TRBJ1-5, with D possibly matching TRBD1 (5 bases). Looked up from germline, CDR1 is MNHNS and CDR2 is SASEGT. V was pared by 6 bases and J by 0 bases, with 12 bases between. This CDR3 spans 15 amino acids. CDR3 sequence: CASSLGRLSNQPQHF. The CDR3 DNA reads TGTGCCAGCAGCCTGGGACGGCTTAGCAATCAGCCCCAGCATTTT.

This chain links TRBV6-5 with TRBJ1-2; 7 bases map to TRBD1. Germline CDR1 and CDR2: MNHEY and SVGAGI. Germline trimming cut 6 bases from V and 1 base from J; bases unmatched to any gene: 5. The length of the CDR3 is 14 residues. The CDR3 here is CASSSGGGNYGYTF. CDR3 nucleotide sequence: TGTGCCAGCAGCTCAGGGGGGGGTAACTATGGCTACACCTTC.

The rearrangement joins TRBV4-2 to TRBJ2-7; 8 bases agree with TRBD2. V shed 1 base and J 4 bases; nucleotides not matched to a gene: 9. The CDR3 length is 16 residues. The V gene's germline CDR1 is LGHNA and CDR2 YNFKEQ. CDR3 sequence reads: CASSQALSGAGYEQYF. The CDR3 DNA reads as TGTGCCAGCAGCCAAGCCCTTAGCGGGGCAGGGTACGAGCAGTACTTC.